This passage covers 22 T cell receptor beta chains from one sample sequenced in a study of Ad26.COV2.S vaccination and SARS-CoV-2 variants. This table comes from immunoSEQ multiplex PCR, and its TCRdb copy is limited to in-frame clones, with some not included. The sample has some 500,000 clones, 80% to 90% seen once. The treatment: roughly 19 received Ad26.COV2.S at low or high dose, single or two shots; 5 received placebo; per-sample allocation not given. All samples were drawn on day 63, counting from the first vaccine or placebo injection. This sample comprised peripheral blood, obtained in a trial of Ad26.COV2.S vaccine versus placebo. Receptors originate from a person between 18 and 65 years old who received the Ad26.COV2.S COVID-19 vaccine or a placebo.

The V and J genes are TRBV6-5 and TRBJ2-7, with unresolved D. Germline V lookup: CDR1 MNHEY, CDR2 SVGAGI. This CDR3 comprises 16 residues. The germline V and J ends were trimmed by 2 bases and 0 bases, with 14 bases remaining between them. CDR3 residues: CASSYGSPLSSYEQYF. The DNA of the CDR3 is TGTGCCAGCAGTTACGGCAGTCCTTTGAGCTCCTACGAGCAGTACTTC.

The chain has TRBV21-1 and TRBJ1-6. TRBV21-1 is recorded as a pseudogene. The CDR3 is 16 residues long. CDR3 bases: TGTGCCAGCAGCAAAGCGCAAGGTGAGCATAATTCACCCCTCCACTTT. Protein product: CASSKAQGEHNSPLHF.

The V call is TRBV6-5, the J call TRBJ2-1, with D possibly being TRBD2 (5 bases). Germline V gene sequence: CDR1 MNHEY, CDR2 SVGAGI. The CDR3 spans 14 residues. Between the trimmed V and J ends, which lost 7 bases and 1 base, there was a span of 11 bases. The DNA of the CDR3 is TGTGCCAGCATCCCTGCGGGTTCCTACAATGAGCAGTTCTTC. This sequence encodes CASIPAGSYNEQFF.

This clone was counted once. The V and J genes are TRBV5-1 and TRBJ1-1; D unresolved. Trimming shortened V by 2 bases and J by 1 base, and 12 bases separated the two germline ends. Germline V gene data show CDR1 as SGHRS and CDR2 as YFSETQ. This CDR3 comprises 15 residues. DNA for the CDR3: TGCGCCAGCAGCTTCAGAGGGTATGGGAACACTGAAGCTTTCTTT. Its translation is CASSFRGYGNTEAFF.

In this sample, this clone turned up once. The chain is built from TRBV5-1 and TRBJ2-5; D is possibly TRBD1 or TRBD2 (5 bases each). The CDR3 contains 17 residues. Germline V gene lookup returns CDR1 SGHRS and CDR2 YFSETQ. Trimming pared 2 bases from V and 2 bases from J, leaving 19 bases between. The CDR3 nucleotides are TGCGCCAGCAGCTTCACGATCTGGGCTGGGGGTCAAGAGACCCAGTACTTC. Protein sequence: CASSFTIWAGGQETQYF.

The V gene is TRBV2, the J gene TRBJ1-3, with D possibly TRBD1 on 6 matching bases. V was clipped by 10 bases and J by 0 bases, with 16 bases between them. The CDR3 totals 15 residues. From germline, CDR1 is SNHLY and CDR2 FYNNEI. The chain's CDR3 is CANGRGQNSGNTIYF. The CDR3 DNA reads as TGTGCCAACGGTCGGGGGCAGAACTCTGGAAACACCATATATTTT. Full variable domain (missing parts from reference TRBV2 and TRBJ1-3): EPEVTQTPSHQVTQMGQEVILRCVPISNHLYFYWYRQILGQKVEFLVSFYNNEISEKSEIFDDQFSVERPDGSNFTLKIRSTKLEDSAMYFCANGRGQNSGNTIYFGEGSWLTVV.

The chain employs TRBV5-6 and TRBJ2-5; TRBD1 might be the D (6 bases). The germline CDR1 and CDR2 sequences are SGHDT and YYEEEE. The CDR3 is 16 amino acids. Trimming shortened V by 3 bases and J by 1 base, and 16 bases separated the two germline ends. The chain's CDR3 is CASSSYPGQPQETQYF. CDR3 in DNA: TGTGCCAGCAGCTCATACCCCGGACAGCCCCAAGAGACCCAGTACTTC.

The rearrangement uses TRBV7-2 and TRBJ2-5, with D hard to call. Per the germline V gene, CDR1 is SGHTA and CDR2 is FQGNSA. The CDR3 length is 14 residues. V was pared by 5 bases and J by 6 bases, with 16 bases between. For the CDR3, the DNA is TGTGCCAGCAGCATAGGAGCGTATGGGAAGACCCAGTACTTC. It translates to CASSIGAYGKTQYF.

This clone has more than one count but fewer than ten. The chain couples TRBV6-5 to TRBJ1-6, with D perhaps TRBD1 (5 bases). This CDR3 has 14 residues. From germline, CDR1 is MNHEY and CDR2 SVGAGI. Trimming left V 8 bases short and J 7 bases short, with 15 bases between. In DNA, the CDR3 is TGTGCCAGCGCTTCCACAGGAGGGAATTCACCCCTCCACTTT. It yields the protein CASASTGGNSPLHF.

The J gene is TRBJ2-6, the V gene TRBV5-1; D is perhaps TRBD1 (5 bases). V lost 4 bases to trimming and J lost 3 bases, with 14 bases between them. Germline V gene data show CDR1 as SGHRS and CDR2 as YFSETQ. The CDR3 contains 16 residues. CDR3 in DNA: TGCGCCAGCAGCACTCCCCAGGGTAGTGGGGCCAACGTCCTGACTTTC. As protein: CASSTPQGSGANVLTF.

The rearrangement links TRBV5-1 to TRBJ2-7; 13 bases match TRBD2. CDR1 is SGHRS and CDR2 is YFSETQ in the germline V gene. Trimming cost V 2 bases and J 2 bases; bases outside gene matches: 7. The CDR3 contains 17 residues. CDR3 region: CASSFGRLAGGPYEQYV. The CDR3 DNA follows: TGCGCCAGCAGCTTCGGGAGACTAGCGGGAGGTCCCTACGAGCAGTACGTC.

The rearrangement links TRBV2 to TRBJ2-1; 9 bases are a match to TRBD2. This CDR3 has 14 amino acids. Germline values: CDR1 SNHLY, CDR2 FYNNEI. Germline trimming cut 4 bases from V and 6 bases from J; bases unmatched to any gene: 4. The CDR3 bases are TGTGCCAGCAGTGCCAGGACTAGCGTCAATGAGCAGTTCTTC. Translating it yields CASSARTSVNEQFF.

The rearrangement uses TRBV6-2 or TRBV6-3 and TRBJ2-7; 8 bases are a match to TRBD2. With 2 bases clipped from V and 4 bases from J, the junction kept 4 bases outside the gene matches. The CDR3 loop spans 14 amino acids. Germline loops: CDR1 MNHEY, CDR2 SVGEGT. This CDR3 is CASSYLASGYEQYF. In nucleotides, the CDR3 is TGTGCCAGCAGTTACCTGGCTAGCGGGTACGAGCAGTACTTC.

The gene calls are TRBV29-1 and TRBJ2-5; 9 nucleotides align to TRBD1. CDR3 size: 12 residues. Germline trimming cut 7 bases from V and 2 bases from J; bases unmatched to any gene: 2. The germline V gene encodes CDR1 SQVTM and CDR2 ANQGSEA. CDR3 in amino acids: CSGGQGQETQYF. In nucleotides, the CDR3 is TGCAGCGGGGGACAGGGACAAGAGACCCAGTACTTC.

The V call is TRBV3-1 (or the pseudogene TRBV3-2), the J call TRBJ2-7; D perhaps matches TRBD2 (5 bases). Trimming removed 0 bases from V and 6 bases from J, with 12 bases in between. This CDR3 has 14 amino acids. Germline loops: CDR1 LGHDT, CDR2 YNNKEL (reference sequence). This chain's CDR3 is CASSQDKSRAEQYF. CDR3 in DNA: TGTGCCAGCAGCCAAGATAAGTCGAGGGCCGAGCAGTACTTC.

This clone showed up just once. V gene TRBV19 combines with J gene TRBJ2-2; tentative D call: TRBD2 (5 bases). The CDR3 loop spans 18 amino acids. CDR1 is LNHDA, CDR2 SQIVND, per germline (reference sequence). The ends were cut back, 3 bases at V and 2 bases at J, with 19 bases in the middle. CDR3 sequence reads: CASSIHFVERRNTGELFF. In DNA, the CDR3 is TGTGCCAGTAGTATTCATTTCGTCGAGCGGAGAAACACCGGGGAGCTGTTTTTT. Full variable domain (missing parts from reference TRBV19 and TRBJ2-2): DGGITQSPKYLFRKEGQNVTLSCEQNLNHDAMYWYRQDPGQGLRLIYYSQIVNDFQKGDIAEGYSVSREKKESFPLTVTSAQKNPTAFYLCASSIHFVERRNTGELFFGEGSRLTVL.

V is TRBV27 and J is TRBJ2-4; D is ambiguous. Between the trimmed V and J ends, which lost 10 bases and 7 bases, there was a span of 11 bases. The CDR3 has 11 residues. Germline assignment: CDR1 MNHEY and CDR2 SMNVEV (reference sequence). The CDR3, as DNA: TGTGCCACCGTCCGGGCCAACATTCAGTACTTC. Protein sequence: CATVRANIQYF.

The chain employs TRBV4-2 and TRBJ1-5; D call uncertain. CDR3 length: 17 amino acids. V shed 0 bases and J shed 7 bases, with 19 bases lying between them. Germline V gives CDR1 LGHNA, CDR2 YNFKEQ. This chain's CDR3 is CASSQDLTGSWKQPQHF. CDR3 coding DNA: TGTGCCAGCAGCCAAGATCTGACGGGAAGTTGGAAACAGCCCCAGCATTTT.

V usage is TRBV7-8 and J usage is TRBJ2-4; 7 nucleotides align to TRBD2. The CDR3 has 16 residues. With 3 bases clipped from V and 9 bases from J, the junction kept 14 bases outside the gene matches. From germline, CDR1 is SGHVS and CDR2 FQNEAQ. CDR3 nucleotides: TGTGCCAGCAGCTTTCACTTTTCTTTGTCGGGAGGCATTCAGTACTTC. This encodes CASSFHFSLSGGIQYF.

The chain combines TRBV4-3 with TRBJ1-6; D gene uncertain. CDR3 length: 17 amino acids. Trimming shortened V by 2 bases and J by 0 bases, and 11 bases separated the two germline ends. Germline V CDR1 and CDR2: LGHNA, YSLEER. This CDR3 reads CASSQQLAGSYNSPLHF. The DNA of the CDR3 is TGCGCCAGCAGCCAACAACTCGCCGGCTCCTATAATTCACCCCTCCACTTT.

V usage is TRBV6-6 and J usage is TRBJ2-7, with TRBD1 identical over 9 bases. The germline V gene encodes CDR1 MNHNY and CDR2 SVGAGI (reference sequence). The CDR3 totals 12 residues. V was clipped by 5 bases and J by 5 bases; unmatched bases: 1. The CDR3 reads CASSGDRDEQYF. The CDR3 bases are TGTGCCAGCAGTGGGGACAGGGACGAGCAGTACTTC.

The chain carries TRBV4-2 and TRBJ1-1, with D uncertain. The V end was cut by 0 bases, the J end by 8 bases, with 10 bases between. The CDR3 is made up of 13 amino acids. Germline V gene lookup returns CDR1 LGHNA and CDR2 YNFKEQ. The CDR3 spells CASSQDARSEAFF. The CDR3 DNA is TGTGCCAGCAGCCAAGATGCGAGAAGCGAAGCTTTCTTT.